This T cell receptor beta chain was profiled in a study of T cell repertoires in ileal Crohn's disease. Study-level information: The M6 sample came from neoterminal ileum during colonoscopy after surgery. Findings and limits, study-wide: Endoscopy was done a median about seven months after surgery. Active smokers at surgery had more clonal expansions than non-smokers.

As regards this clone: What it binds is unknown.

Germline CDR1 MNHNS, CDR2 SASEGT. The CDR3 is 15 amino acids. As to time point: neoterminal ileum biopsy at postoperative endoscopy, about 6 months after surgery. Adults with ileal or ileocolonic Crohn's disease and an indication for resection were eligible. Here immunoSEQ multiplex PCR was the method, and the copy in TCRdb shows in-frame clones only, minus some. Among 4,500 to 7,000 clones, 55% to 70% were seen once, and the ten largest hold less than 35%. The genes are TRBV6-1 and TRBJ2-5, with TRBD1 matching 10 bases. The J call may be incorrect, as the DNA end agrees better with TRBJ2-7. The receptor comes from an adult with Crohn's disease. Sequencing was done on a sample of ileal tissue. In DNA, the CDR3 is TGTGCCAGCAGTGAAGGGACAGGGGGCTCCTACGAGCAGTACTTC. Translated: CASSEGTGGSYEQYF.